This T cell receptor beta chain is from a study of T cell repertoires in cytomegalovirus infection. TCRdb recomputed calls from the reads with MiXCR, one row per CDR3 protein. The table records 830,000 or so distinct CDR3 sequences, around a third of them present only once. The CDR3 length is 16 residues. Germline lookup yields CDR1 SGHKS and CDR2 YYEKEE (reference sequence). Trimming left V 6 bases short and J 0 bases short, with 16 bases between. On this clonotype itself: What it recognizes is unknown.

The chain carries TRBV5-5 and TRBJ2-1; possible D gene TRBD2, 6 bases. The sequence was obtained from a human donor in good health (CMV status not recorded). Some clones in this sample may be carry-over from other donors' samples. The input for sequencing was cultured CD8+ T cells from PBMCs, taken from culture after CMV antigen stimulation. The CDR3 coding sequence is TGTGCCAGCACTCTACGGGGGTCCGGCTCCTACAATGAGCAGTTCTTC. Protein: CASTLRGSGSYNEQFF.